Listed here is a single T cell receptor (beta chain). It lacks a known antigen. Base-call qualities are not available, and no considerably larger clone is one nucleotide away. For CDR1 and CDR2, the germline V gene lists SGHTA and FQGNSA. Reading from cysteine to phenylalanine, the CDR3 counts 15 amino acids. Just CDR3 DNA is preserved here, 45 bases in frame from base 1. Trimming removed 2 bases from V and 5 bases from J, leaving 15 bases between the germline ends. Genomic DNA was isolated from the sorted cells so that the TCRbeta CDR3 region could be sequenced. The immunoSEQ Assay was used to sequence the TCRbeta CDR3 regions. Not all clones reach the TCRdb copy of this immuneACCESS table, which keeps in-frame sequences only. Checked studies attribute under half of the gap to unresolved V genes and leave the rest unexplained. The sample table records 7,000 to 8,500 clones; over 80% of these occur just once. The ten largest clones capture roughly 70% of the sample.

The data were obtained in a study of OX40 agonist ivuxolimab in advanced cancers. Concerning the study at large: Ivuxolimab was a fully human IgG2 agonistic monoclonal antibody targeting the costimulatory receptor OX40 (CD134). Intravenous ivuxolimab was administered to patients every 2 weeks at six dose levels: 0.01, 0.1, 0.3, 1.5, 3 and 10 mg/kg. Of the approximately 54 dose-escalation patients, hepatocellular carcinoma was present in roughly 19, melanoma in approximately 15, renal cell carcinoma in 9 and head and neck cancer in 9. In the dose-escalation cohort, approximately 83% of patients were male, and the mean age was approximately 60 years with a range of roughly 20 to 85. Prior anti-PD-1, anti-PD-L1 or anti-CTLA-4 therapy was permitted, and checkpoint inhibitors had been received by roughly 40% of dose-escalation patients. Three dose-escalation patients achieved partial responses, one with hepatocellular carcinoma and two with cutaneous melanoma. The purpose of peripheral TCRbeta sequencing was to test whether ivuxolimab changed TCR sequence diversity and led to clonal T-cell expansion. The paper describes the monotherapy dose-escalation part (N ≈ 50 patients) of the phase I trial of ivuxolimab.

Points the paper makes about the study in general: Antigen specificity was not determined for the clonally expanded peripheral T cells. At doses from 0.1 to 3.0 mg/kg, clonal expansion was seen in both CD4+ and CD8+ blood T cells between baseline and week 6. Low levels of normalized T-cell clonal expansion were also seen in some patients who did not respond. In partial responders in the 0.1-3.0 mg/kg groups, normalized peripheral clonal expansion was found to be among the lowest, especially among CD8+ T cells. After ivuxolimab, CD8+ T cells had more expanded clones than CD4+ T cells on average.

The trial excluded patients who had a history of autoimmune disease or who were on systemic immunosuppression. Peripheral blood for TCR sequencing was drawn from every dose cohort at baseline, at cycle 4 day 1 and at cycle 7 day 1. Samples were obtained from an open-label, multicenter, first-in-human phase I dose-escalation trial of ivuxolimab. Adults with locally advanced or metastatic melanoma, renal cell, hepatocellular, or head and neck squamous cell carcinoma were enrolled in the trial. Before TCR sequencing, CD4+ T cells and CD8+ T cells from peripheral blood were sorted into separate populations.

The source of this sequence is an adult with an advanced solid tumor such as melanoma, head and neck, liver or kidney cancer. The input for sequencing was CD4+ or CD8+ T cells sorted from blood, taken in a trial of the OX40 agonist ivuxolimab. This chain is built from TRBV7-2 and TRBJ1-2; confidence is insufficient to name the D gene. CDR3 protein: CASSLFARGDYGYTF. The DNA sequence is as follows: TGTGCCAGCAGCTTATTCGCACGGGGAGATTATGGCTACACCTTC.